These 32 T cell receptor beta chains share one sample of origin, sequenced in a study of OX40 agonist ivuxolimab in advanced cancers. The data were produced by immunoSEQ multiplex PCR, yet TCRdb's version contains in-frame clones alone and is incomplete. The table shows roughly 73,000 clones, with approximately 84% occurring only once. This specimen was CD4+ or CD8+ T cells sorted from blood, taken in a trial of the OX40 agonist ivuxolimab. These receptors all stem from an adult with an advanced solid tumor such as melanoma, head and neck, liver or kidney cancer.

The CDR3 DNA is TGTGCCTGGACCACCGGGACTAGCCCGTACGGGGAGCTGTTTTTT. Amino acids: CAWTTGTSPYGELFF. This chain connects TRBV30 to TRBJ2-2; 9 nucleotides agree with TRBD2. Germline V lookup: CDR1 GTSNPN, CDR2 SVGIG (reference sequence). This CDR3 is built from 15 residues. J lost 7 bases, V lost 4 bases, and 10 bases had no gene match.

This chain uses TRBV7-2 with TRBJ2-1, with TRBD1 matching over 10 bases. J lost 1 base, V lost 6 bases, and 3 bases had no gene match. Germline V gene lookup returns CDR1 SGHTA and CDR2 FQGNSA. CDR3 size: 15 residues. The CDR3 DNA reads as TGTGCCAGCAGGGACAGGGGGGGGTCCTACAATGAGCAGTTCTTC. Encoded protein: CASRDRGGSYNEQFF.

The rearrangement joins TRBV6-5 to TRBJ2-7; possibly TRBD1 for D (7 bases). CDR1 and CDR2 from the germline V gene are MNHEY and SVGAGI. The CDR3 has 15 amino acids. V shed 8 bases and J shed 0 bases, with 17 bases lying between them. CDR3 DNA sequence: TGTGCCAGCGCCAGGGGGGACGAGAGCTCCTACGAGCAGTACTTC. It encodes CASARGDESSYEQYF.

Notes on this clone: The sample has other DNA sequences that encode this CDR3 too. V is TRBV9 and J is TRBJ2-1, with D possibly matching TRBD2 (5 bases). Trimming took 4 bases from V and 4 from J, leaving 15 bases between them. This CDR3 contains 15 residues. The germline V gene has CDR1 SGDLS and CDR2 YYNGEE. In DNA, the CDR3 is TGTGCCAGCAGCCCCACTAGGCTTCCGTACAATGAGCAGTTCTTC. Translating it yields CASSPTRLPYNEQFF.

The chain has TRBV7-2 and TRBJ2-2; D possibly matches TRBD1 or TRBD2 (5 bases each). The CDR3 spans 14 residues. Between the trimmed V and J ends, which lost 6 bases and 2 bases, there was a span of 10 bases. Germline V gene sequence: CDR1 SGHTA, CDR2 FQGNSA. CDR3: CASSGDLNTGELFF. CDR3 sequence (DNA): TGTGCCAGCAGTGGGGACCTCAACACCGGGGAGCTGTTTTTT.

This clone was seen only once. This chain connects TRBV18 to TRBJ2-3; D call uncertain. Germline lookup yields CDR1 KGHSH and CDR2 LQKENI. There are 14 residues in the CDR3. V was shortened by 3 bases and J by 0 bases, with 7 bases between the two germline ends. This CDR3 reads CASSPGGSTDTQYF. CDR3 DNA sequence: TGTGCCAGCTCACCGGGCGGTAGCACAGATACGCAGTATTTT.

J is TRBJ2-2 and V is TRBV5-1; 7 bases are shared with TRBD1. The CDR3 consists of 14 residues. CDR1 is SGHRS and CDR2 is YFSETQ in the germline V gene. V dropped 4 bases and J dropped 7; count of bases not matched to a gene: 7. The CDR3 sequence is CASSRQGEIGELFF. CDR3 bases: TGCGCCAGCAGCCGACAGGGTGAAATCGGGGAGCTGTTTTTT.

The J gene is TRBJ1-2, the V gene TRBV29-1, with D uncertain. Germline V gene data show CDR1 as SQVTM and CDR2 as ANQGSEA. V was pared by 6 bases and J by 1 base, with 9 bases between. The CDR3 length is 12 residues. The CDR3 is CSVVSGNYGYTF. In DNA form, the CDR3 reads TGCAGCGTAGTCAGTGGTAACTATGGCTACACCTTC.

The chain couples TRBV6-1 to TRBJ2-1; D gene ambiguous. V was pared by 0 bases and J by 12 bases, with 21 bases between. Germline assignment: CDR1 MNHNS and CDR2 SASEGT. The length of the CDR3 is 16 residues. The CDR3 nucleotides are TGTGCCAGCAGTGAAGCAACGGCGAGGTTGGGGTTTGGGCAGTTCTTC. This sequence encodes CASSEATARLGFGQFF.

This clone was seen only a few times. The chain links TRBV5-1 to TRBJ2-7; 10 bases line up with TRBD2. The V segment lost 0 bases and the J segment 6 bases; nucleotides outside the gene matches: 6. This CDR3 has 15 amino acids. The germline CDR1 and CDR2 sequences are SGHRS and YFSETQ. The CDR3 protein is CASSLEAGGPGEQYF. CDR3 nucleotides: TGCGCCAGCAGCTTGGAAGCGGGAGGGCCCGGCGAGCAGTACTTC.

V usage is TRBV7-6 and J usage is TRBJ2-7; D is unresolved. This CDR3 region has 13 residues. V lost 4 bases, J lost 3 bases, and 10 bases lay in between. Germline V gene lookup returns CDR1 SGHVS and CDR2 FNYEAQ. CDR3 DNA: TGTGCCAGCAGCTACCTTGATGGCTACGAGCAGTACTTC. It is translated as CASSYLDGYEQYF.

The V gene is TRBV5-5, the J gene TRBJ2-3; D call uncertain. Germline V lookup: CDR1 SGHKS, CDR2 YYEKEE (reference sequence). This CDR3 is 12 amino acids long. V lost 2 bases and J lost 5, with 6 bases in between. This chain's CDR3 is CASSFEEDTQYF. The CDR3 nucleotides read TGTGCCAGCAGCTTTGAGGAAGATACGCAGTATTTT.

Points on this clone: Its ends do not fully match the called genes, so a read error is possible. J is TRBJ2-5 and V is TRBV20-1; D may match TRBD1 or TRBD2 (6 bases each). This CDR3 spans 11 amino acids. Looked up from germline, CDR1 is DFQATT and CDR2 is SNEGSKA (reference sequence). CDR3 sequence (DNA): TGCAGCGCTAGGGGGGATGAGACCCAGTACTTC. As protein: CSARGDETQYF.

The chain has TRBV5-6 and TRBJ1-3, with TRBD1 as a possible D gene (6 bases). The V and J ends lost 3 bases and 0 bases respectively, with 16 bases between them. Per germline, CDR1 SGHDT and CDR2 YYEEEE. CDR3 length: 17 amino acids. The CDR3 DNA sequence: TGTGCCAGCAGCTACCTCTCGTCGGGGGCCTCTGGAAACACCATATATTTT. Translating gives CASSYLSSGASGNTIYF.

The CDR3 spells CASSLPTGQETQYF. The CDR3 DNA sequence: TGTGCCAGCAGCTTGCCCACAGGTCAAGAGACCCAGTACTTC. This rearrangement joins TRBV5-6 to TRBJ2-5, with D perhaps TRBD1 (5 bases). V lost 1 base to trimming and J lost 2 bases, with 9 bases between them. The V gene's germline CDR1 is SGHDT and CDR2 YYEEEE. This CDR3 contains 14 residues.

CDR3 region: CASSSQGLGYGTEAFF. CDR3 in DNA: TGTGCCAGCAGCTCCCAGGGGTTGGGGTACGGCACTGAAGCTTTCTTT. The chain combines TRBV7-2 with TRBJ1-1; D might be TRBD1 (6 bases). Germline-derived CDR1 and CDR2 are SGHTA and FQGNSA. The CDR3 has 16 residues. Trimming removed 4 bases at V and 4 bases at J, with 19 bases between.

The gene calls are TRBV28 and TRBJ2-7; maybe TRBD1 (6 bases). V was cut by 4 bases and J by 5 bases, with 24 bases left in between. Germline V gene data show CDR1 as MDHEN and CDR2 as SYDVKM. CDR3 length: 17 residues. The CDR3: CASSSPPGQLLPDEQYF. CDR3 bases: TGTGCCAGCAGTTCCCCACCTGGACAGCTCCTACCTGACGAGCAGTACTTC.

The V gene is TRBV11-2, the J gene TRBJ1-1; TRBD1 agrees at 9 bases. This CDR3 spans 12 amino acids. Germline values: CDR1 SGHAT, CDR2 FQNNGV. J gave up 6 bases and V 4 bases, and 0 bases lay outside the gene matches. The chain's CDR3 is CASSWTGAEAFF. CDR3 sequence (DNA): TGTGCCAGCAGCTGGACAGGGGCTGAAGCTTTCTTT.

This clone was observed a handful of times. The DNA for the CDR3 is TGTGCCAGAAGCTTGGGGATCTCCTACGAGCAGTACTTC. Its protein product is CARSLGISYEQYF. V is TRBV5-3 and J is TRBJ2-7, with D unresolved. Being an ORF, TRBV5-3 has a function that is uncertain. Trimming cost V 0 bases and J 0 bases, with 4 bases left between them. The CDR3 runs to 13 residues.

J is TRBJ1-4 and V is TRBV19; 7 bases are shared with TRBD1. From germline, CDR1 is LNHDA and CDR2 SQIVND (reference sequence). The CDR3 length is 14 residues. With 10 bases clipped from V and 8 bases from J, the junction kept 13 bases outside the gene matches. The CDR3 reads CATLGTAKGEKLFF. The CDR3 DNA sequence: TGTGCCACGCTCGGGACAGCAAAGGGAGAAAAACTGTTTTTT.

The J gene is TRBJ2-5, the V gene TRBV7-3, with 10 nucleotides matching TRBD1. There are 15 residues in the CDR3. The V and J ends lost 5 bases and 5 bases, in that order; junction bases with no gene match: 8. Germline V gives CDR1 SGHTA, CDR2 FQGTGA. The CDR3 here is CASSPTGGAGETQYF. Written as DNA, the CDR3 is TGTGCCAGCAGCCCGACAGGGGGCGCCGGGGAGACCCAGTACTTC.

This clone has only one observation. The J gene is TRBJ2-5, the V gene TRBV6-5; TRBD1 matches 7 bases. Germline assignment: CDR1 MNHEY and CDR2 SVGAGI. This CDR3 region has 11 residues. The V and J ends lost 5 bases and 9 bases, in that order; junction bases with no gene match: 3. CDR3 sequence (DNA): TGTGCCAGCAGTCGGGACAGTGCCCAGTACTTC. Its translation is CASSRDSAQYF.

The CDR3 here is CASSMWSGGSTDTQYF. CDR3 nucleotides: TGTGCCAGTAGTATGTGGAGCGGGGGGAGCACAGATACGCAGTATTTT. This chain joins TRBV19 and TRBJ2-3; 9 positions agree with TRBD2. Looked up from germline, CDR1 is LNHDA and CDR2 is SQIVND (reference sequence). The CDR3 runs to 16 residues. Trimming at V came to 3 bases and at J to 0 bases, leaving 4 bases not matched to a gene.

The chain carries TRBV5-8 and TRBJ2-5; 7 bases map to TRBD1. CDR1 and CDR2 from the germline V gene are SGHTS and YDEGEE. V trimming: 2 bases; J trimming: 4 bases; junction bases outside the gene matches: 5. The CDR3 covers 14 residues. CDR3 sequence reads: CASSFYRGGETQYF. The CDR3 coding sequence is TGTGCCAGCAGCTTTTACAGGGGTGGAGAGACCCAGTACTTC.

The gene calls are TRBV18 and TRBJ1-2; D gene unclear. Trimming shortened V by 3 bases and J by 4 bases, and 12 bases separated the two germline ends. Germline assignment: CDR1 KGHSH and CDR2 LQKENI. The CDR3 covers 14 residues. The CDR3 DNA reads as TGTGCCAGCTCACCCACTAAGGAGGGCTATGGCTACACCTTC. Residues: CASSPTKEGYGYTF.

CDR3 amino acids: CASSRDRAQETQYF. The CDR3 coding sequence is TGTGCCAGCAGCCGGGACAGAGCCCAAGAGACCCAGTACTTC. The chain uses TRBV5-8 and TRBJ2-5, with TRBD1 matching 7 bases. Germline CDR1 is SGHTS and CDR2 is YDEGEE. The CDR3 is 14 amino acids. J gave up 1 base and V 4 bases, and 4 bases lay outside the gene matches.

This clone was recorded once. This chain links TRBV5-4 with TRBJ2-2; 7 nucleotides match TRBD2. Germline CDR1 reads SGHNT; CDR2 reads YYREEE (reference sequence). The CDR3 consists of 16 residues. Unmatched junction bases numbered 11, after V lost 3 bases and J lost 6 bases. CDR3 sequence (DNA): TGTGCCAGCAGCTACCCTTCGGCGGGAGCGTCCGGGGAGCTGTTTTTT. Residues: CASSYPSAGASGELFF.

This chain connects TRBV4-2 to TRBJ2-5, with 14 bases matching TRBD2. This CDR3 is built from 16 residues. Germline V gene lookup returns CDR1 LGHNA and CDR2 YNFKEQ. V lost 1 base, J lost 5 bases, and 3 bases stayed unmatched. The CDR3 DNA is TGTGCCAGCAGCCAAGTGGGACTAGCGGGGGTGGAGACCCAGTACTTC. Translating it yields CASSQVGLAGVETQYF.

This clone was seen just once. The rearrangement links TRBV28 to TRBJ2-7, with 14 bases matching TRBD2. CDR3 length: 16 residues. Per the germline V gene, CDR1 is MDHEN and CDR2 is SYDVKM. Germline trimming cut 5 bases from V and 4 bases from J; bases unmatched to any gene: 7. The CDR3 DNA is TGTGCCAGCAGTCGGGCCCGGACTAGCGGGAGGTACGAGCAGTACTTC. Its translation is CASSRARTSGRYEQYF.

CDR3 loop: CASSMGPGQTSPLHF. The CDR3, as DNA: TGTGCCAGTAGTATGGGCCCGGGACAGACCTCACCCCTCCACTTT. The chain uses TRBV19 and TRBJ1-6, with TRBD1 matching 7 bases. CDR3 length: 15 amino acids. The V and J ends lost 3 bases and 10 bases, in that order; junction bases with no gene match: 9. Germline V CDR1 and CDR2: LNHDA, SQIVND (reference sequence).

This chain uses TRBV7-9 with TRBJ2-7, with 8 bases that match TRBD1. The V and J ends lost 4 bases and 6 bases, in that order; junction bases with no gene match: 5. The CDR3 runs to 13 residues. In germline, CDR1 is SEHNR, CDR2 FQNEAQ (reference sequence). CDR3 sequence: CASSSGGSGEQYF. The DNA for the CDR3 is TGTGCCAGCAGCTCAGGGGGCTCGGGCGAGCAGTACTTC.

The chain combines TRBV6-6 with TRBJ1-1; weak D call: TRBD1 (6 bases). CDR3 size: 14 residues. CDR1 is MNHNY and CDR2 is SVGAGI in the germline V gene (reference sequence). The ends were cut back, 5 bases at V and 5 bases at J, with 15 bases in the middle. The CDR3 nucleotides read TGTGCCAGCAGTCCGGGGGGGCAGCGGACTGAAGCTTTCTTT. As protein: CASSPGGQRTEAFF.